What follows are 25 T cell receptor beta chains derived from one specimen sequenced in a study of identifying expanded T cells in peripheral blood. Clones were sequenced by immunoSEQ multiplex PCR, and TCRdb holds only the in-frame ones, with some missing. The sample comprises 100,000 to 150,000 clones, around 84% of which are singletons, and less than 4% rests with the top ten. The sample was blood. The receptors were gathered from a person aged 18 to 70 in good health.

The gene calls are TRBV2 and TRBJ1-3, with D perhaps matching TRBD1 (5 bases). Germline V lookup: CDR1 SNHLY, CDR2 FYNNEI. This CDR3 is 13 amino acids long. Trimming shortened V by 9 bases and J by 8 bases, and 17 bases separated the two germline ends. Here the CDR3 reads CASQWGRADTIYF. DNA of the CDR3: TGTGCCAGTCAATGGGGCAGGGCAGACACCATATATTTT. Supplemented by reference TRBV2 and TRBJ1-3, the full variable domain reads EPEVTQTPSHQVTQMGQEVILRCVPISNHLYFYWYRQILGQKVEFLVSFYNNEISEKSEIFDDQFSVERPDGSNFTLKIRSTKLEDSAMYFCASQWGRADTIYFGEGSWLTVV.

This rearrangement joins TRBV10-3 to TRBJ1-1; the D gene is possibly TRBD1 (6 bases). The CDR3 contains 14 residues. Germline-derived CDR1 and CDR2 are ENHRY and SYGVKD. V lost 7 bases to trimming and J lost 0 bases, with 12 bases between them. This chain's CDR3 is CAITSSGVNTEAFF. The CDR3 bases are TGTGCCATCACCTCCTCAGGGGTGAACACTGAAGCTTTCTTT.

This clone appeared a single time. The V call is TRBV7-7, the J call TRBJ1-5; D remains ambiguous. V gave up 0 bases and J gave up 5 bases, with 14 bases separating them. The CDR3 has 16 residues. Germline values: CDR1 SSHAT, CDR2 FNYEAQ (reference sequence). The CDR3 here is CASSLAIETNYQPQHF. CDR3 DNA sequence: TGTGCCAGCAGCTTAGCGATAGAGACAAATTATCAGCCCCAGCATTTT.

This chain links TRBV5-1 with TRBJ2-4, with 10 bases aligning to TRBD1. The CDR3 has 12 residues. Germline V gene data show CDR1 as SGHRS and CDR2 as YFSETQ. V lost 6 bases, J lost 15 bases, and 9 bases stayed unmatched. DNA for the CDR3: TGCGCCAGCACCTCGGGACAGGGGACGAGGTACTTC. As protein: CASTSGQGTRYF.

This clone has just a few counts. The chain couples TRBV19 to TRBJ1-5; D gene ambiguous. The CDR3 loop spans 12 amino acids. Germline V CDR1 and CDR2: LNHDA, SQIVND (reference sequence). V was shortened by 6 bases and J by 6 bases, with 9 bases between the two germline ends. The CDR3, as DNA: TGTGCCAGTAGCCTTATGAGTCAGCCCCAGCATTTT. Translated: CASSLMSQPQHF.

This clone is a singleton in its sample. The CDR3 reads CASSLRGGVSGANVLTF. The CDR3 bases are TGTGCCAGCAGCCTGAGGGGCGGGGTCTCTGGGGCCAACGTCCTGACTTTC. This chain uses TRBV7-8 with TRBJ2-6; the D gene is possibly TRBD2 (6 bases). Per germline, CDR1 SGHVS and CDR2 FQNEAQ. This CDR3 has 17 residues. V dropped 5 bases and J dropped 0 bases, with 14 bases sitting between them.

This clone has just one count. V is TRBV9 and J is TRBJ1-6; a weak D match, TRBD1 (6 bases). V was cut by 4 bases and J by 9 bases, with 17 bases left in between. The CDR3 sequence is 15 residues long. Germline V gives CDR1 SGDLS, CDR2 YYNGEE. For the CDR3, the DNA is TGTGCCAGCAGCCCGACCGGACTAGGGGGTTCACCCCTCCACTTT. It codes for CASSPTGLGGSPLHF.

This clone has more than one count but fewer than ten. The chain employs TRBV14 and TRBJ1-2, with TRBD1 matching over 11 bases. The CDR3 has 16 residues. Per the germline V gene, CDR1 is SGHDN and CDR2 is FVKESK. J gave up 4 bases and V 0 bases, and 4 bases lay outside the gene matches. CDR3 nucleotide sequence: TGTGCCAGCAGCCAAGATCGGACAGGGGGCTTCTATGGCTACACCTTC. It is translated as CASSQDRTGGFYGYTF.

J is TRBJ1-4 and V is TRBV28; D gene unclear. Trimming pared 5 bases from V and 6 bases from J, leaving 13 bases between. This CDR3 has 14 amino acids. Germline V lookup: CDR1 MDHEN, CDR2 SYDVKM. For the CDR3, the DNA is TGTGCCAGCAGTCGTGCGGGGAGCGATGAAAAACTGTTTTTT. It is translated as CASSRAGSDEKLFF.

This chain connects TRBV6-6 to TRBJ1-3; D is ambiguous. CDR1 MNHNY and CDR2 SVGAGI come from the germline V gene (reference sequence). The CDR3 runs 13 residues. V lost 2 bases and J 4 bases, leaving 6 bases between the germline ends. Here the CDR3 reads CASSYQQGNTIYF. The CDR3, as DNA: TGTGCCAGCAGTTACCAACAGGGAAACACCATATATTTT.

The V call is TRBV7-9, the J call TRBJ2-2, with TRBD2 matching 9 bases. The V segment lost 6 bases and the J segment 5 bases; nucleotides outside the gene matches: 10. The CDR3 has 16 amino acids. The germline gives CDR1 SEHNR, CDR2 FQNEAQ (reference sequence). CDR3 nucleotide sequence: TGTGCCAGCAGTTATAGCGGGAGTCCTATAACCGGGGAGCTGTTTTTT. It specifies CASSYSGSPITGELFF.

This chain connects TRBV6-6 to TRBJ1-2; D uncertain. This CDR3 is 15 amino acids long. Trimming removed 2 bases from V and 0 bases from J, with 10 bases in between. Germline V CDR1 and CDR2: MNHNY, SVGAGI (reference sequence). CDR3 nucleotides: TGTGCCAGCAGTTACATGGGCCTGGCTAACTATGGCTACACCTTC. Translation: CASSYMGLANYGYTF.

This clone was detected once. The chain joins TRBV6-1 to TRBJ1-2; the match to TRBD1 covers 8 bases. The length of the CDR3 is 13 residues. Germline V gene lookup returns CDR1 MNHNS and CDR2 SASEGT. Trimming at V came to 11 bases and at J to 2 bases, leaving 7 bases not matched to a gene. As DNA, the CDR3 is TGTGCCGGCGCGGGACAGGTCAACTATGGCTACACCTTC. Translated: CAGAGQVNYGYTF.

The V and J genes are TRBV9 and TRBJ2-3, with no clear D. CDR1 is SGDLS, CDR2 YYNGEE, per germline. V shed 4 bases and J shed 0 bases, with 12 bases lying between them. The CDR3 has 15 residues. For the CDR3, the DNA is TGTGCCAGCAGCAACTCTCCCACTAGCACAGATACGCAGTATTTT. Protein sequence: CASSNSPTSTDTQYF.

The chain recombines TRBV10-3 with TRBJ2-1, with D possibly TRBD2 on 7 matching bases. In germline, CDR1 is ENHRY, CDR2 SYGVKD. The CDR3 is made up of 15 amino acids. V was shortened by 4 bases and J by 7 bases, with 17 bases between the two germline ends. CDR3 residues: CAISALAGAQNEQFF. The DNA of the CDR3 is TGTGCCATCAGTGCTCTGGCGGGGGCACAAAATGAGCAGTTCTTC.

The V gene is TRBV7-9, the J gene TRBJ1-5; D is ambiguous. V lost 6 bases and J lost 10, with 13 bases in between. The CDR3 runs 12 residues. From germline, CDR1 is SEHNR and CDR2 FQNEAQ (reference sequence). The CDR3 bases are TGTGCCAGCAGAGAGATTGAGGGCCCCCAGCATTTT. Encoded protein: CASREIEGPQHF.

About this clone: This specimen includes other DNA sequences encoding the same CDR3. The CDR3 sequence is CASSVGGGSYNEQFF. CDR3 nucleotides: TGTGCCAGCAGCGTGGGCGGGGGGAGCTACAATGAGCAGTTCTTC. J is TRBJ2-1 and V is TRBV9; 8 nucleotides line up with TRBD2. The CDR3 runs 15 residues. Trimming removed 2 bases from V and 3 bases from J; junction bases left unmatched: 4. The V gene's germline CDR1 is SGDLS and CDR2 YYNGEE.

This clone was seen more than once but under ten times. This chain connects TRBV9 to TRBJ1-6; no clear D gene. Trimming removed 1 base from V and 7 bases from J, with 3 bases in between. The CDR3 totals 12 residues. Per germline, CDR1 SGDLS and CDR2 YYNGEE. CDR3 DNA: TGTGCCAGCAGCGTAACGAATTCACCCCTCCACTTT. It yields the protein CASSVTNSPLHF.

The V call is TRBV7-9, the J call TRBJ2-6; D may be TRBD1 (6 bases). Germline CDR1 reads SEHNR; CDR2 reads FQNEAQ (reference sequence). CDR3 length: 13 amino acids. V was trimmed by 3 bases and J by 7 bases, leaving 7 bases between them. The CDR3 here is CASSFRGANVLTF. The CDR3 nucleotides are TGTGCCAGCAGCTTCAGGGGAGCCAACGTCCTGACTTTC.

The chain recombines TRBV18 with TRBJ1-3; D call uncertain. The germline V and J ends were trimmed by 1 base and 0 bases, with 13 bases remaining between them. CDR3 size: 17 residues. Germline V gene sequence: CDR1 KGHSH, CDR2 LQKENI. CDR3 region: CASSPQGAGGSGNTIYF. The CDR3 region has the DNA TGTGCCAGCTCACCACAGGGCGCAGGAGGCTCTGGAAACACCATATATTTT.

The rearrangement uses TRBV5-5 and TRBJ1-2; 7 bases are a match to TRBD1. V was clipped by 1 base and J by 5 bases; unmatched bases: 11. The germline V gene has CDR1 SGHKS and CDR2 YYEKEE (reference sequence). The CDR3 sequence is 16 residues long. CDR3 nucleotides: TGTGCCAGCAGCTTGAGACAGGGTATTGGGGAATATGGCTACACCTTC. It translates to CASSLRQGIGEYGYTF. Full variable domain (outside the CDR3, taken from reference TRBV5-5 and TRBJ1-2): DAGVTQSPTHLIKTRGQQVTLRCSPISGHKSVSWYQQVLGQGPQFIFQYYEKEERGRGNFPDRFSARQFPNYSSELNVNALLLGDSALYLCASSLRQGIGEYGYTFGSGTRLTVV.

The chain couples TRBV19 to TRBJ1-1, with D perhaps matching TRBD1 (5 bases). The CDR3 runs to 15 residues. Trimming shortened V by 6 bases and J by 4 bases, and 18 bases separated the two germline ends. Germline lookup yields CDR1 LNHDA and CDR2 SQIVND (reference sequence). In DNA form, the CDR3 reads TGTGCCAGTAGCATCCCCCCTGGGGGACGCACTGAAGCTTTCTTT. Encoded protein: CASSIPPGGRTEAFF.

This rearrangement joins TRBV20-1 to TRBJ1-4; no clear D. The CDR3 totals 11 residues. CDR1 is DFQATT, CDR2 SNEGSKA, per germline (reference sequence). V was clipped by 5 bases and J by 8 bases, with 9 bases between them. CDR3 nucleotide sequence: TGCAGTGCTCGGGCCGGGGAAAAACTGTTTTTT. Translating gives CSARAGEKLFF.

The chain has TRBV7-2 and TRBJ2-1, with 8 bases fitting TRBD2. Germline V gene data show CDR1 as SGHTA and CDR2 as FQGNSA. This CDR3 contains 16 residues. Unmatched junction bases numbered 6, after V lost 1 base and J lost 4 bases. Here the CDR3 DNA reads TGTGCCAGCAGCTTAGTGGGCGGGGGGCGGTACAATGAGCAGTTCTTC. It encodes CASSLVGGGRYNEQFF.

The rearrangement uses TRBV5-1 and TRBJ2-3, with TRBD1 matching over 8 bases. Losses at the gene ends were 2 bases for V and 1 base for J; bases not matched to a gene: 6. This CDR3 comprises 16 residues. Germline loops: CDR1 SGHRS, CDR2 YFSETQ. In nucleotides, the CDR3 is TGCGCCAGCAGCTTTACCGGACAGGGAGGCACAGATACGCAGTATTTT. Residues: CASSFTGQGGTDTQYF.